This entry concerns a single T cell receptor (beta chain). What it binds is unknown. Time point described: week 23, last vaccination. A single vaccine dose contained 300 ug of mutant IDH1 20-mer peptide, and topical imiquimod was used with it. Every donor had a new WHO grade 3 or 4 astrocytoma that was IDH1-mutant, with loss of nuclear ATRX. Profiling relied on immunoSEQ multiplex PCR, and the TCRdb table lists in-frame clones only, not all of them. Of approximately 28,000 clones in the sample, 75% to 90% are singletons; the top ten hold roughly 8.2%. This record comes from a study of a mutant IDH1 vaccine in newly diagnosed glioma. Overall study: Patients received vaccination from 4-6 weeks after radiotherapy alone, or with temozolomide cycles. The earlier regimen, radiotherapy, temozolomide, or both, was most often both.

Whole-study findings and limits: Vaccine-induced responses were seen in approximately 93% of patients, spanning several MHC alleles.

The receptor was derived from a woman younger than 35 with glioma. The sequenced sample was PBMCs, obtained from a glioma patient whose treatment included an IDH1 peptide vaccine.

CDR3 sequence reads: CASSLVSGGKFF. DNA of the CDR3: TGTGCCAGCAGCTTAGTATCGGGAGGCAAGTTCTTC. The chain uses TRBV7-2 and TRBJ2-1; 7 bases line up with TRBD2. Germline CDR1 SGHTA, CDR2 FQGNSA. V lost 1 base and J lost 14; bases outside the gene matches: 5. The CDR3 length is 12 residues.